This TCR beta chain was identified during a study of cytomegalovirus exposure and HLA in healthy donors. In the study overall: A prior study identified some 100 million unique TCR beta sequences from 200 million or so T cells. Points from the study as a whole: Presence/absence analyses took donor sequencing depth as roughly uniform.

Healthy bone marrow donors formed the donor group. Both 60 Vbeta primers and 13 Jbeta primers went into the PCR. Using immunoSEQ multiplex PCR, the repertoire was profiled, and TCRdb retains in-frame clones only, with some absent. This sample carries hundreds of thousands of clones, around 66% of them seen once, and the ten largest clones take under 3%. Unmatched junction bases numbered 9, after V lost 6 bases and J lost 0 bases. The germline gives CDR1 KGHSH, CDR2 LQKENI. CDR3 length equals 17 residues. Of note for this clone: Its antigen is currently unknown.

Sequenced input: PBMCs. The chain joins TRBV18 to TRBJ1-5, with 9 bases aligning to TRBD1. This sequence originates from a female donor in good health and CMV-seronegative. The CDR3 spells CASSILRTGDSNQPQHF. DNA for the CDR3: TGTGCCAGCTCCATTCTCCGGACAGGGGATAGCAATCAGCCCCAGCATTTT.